The TCR beta chain under discussion was sequenced for a study of TIL therapy for anti-PD-1-resistant metastatic lung cancer. V dropped 1 base and J dropped 7 bases, with 13 bases sitting between them. Per the germline V gene, CDR1 is MDHEN and CDR2 is SYDVKM. The CDR3 contains 15 residues. This sample's time point: pre-treatment sample, taken before nivolumab and TIL therapy. The tumor samples were excised metastases, mostly pleural nodules or supraclavicular lymph nodes. Stage 4 NSCLC adults joined between October 2017 and January 2020. Study results and caveats: Treatment-naive, never-smoker and oncogene-addicted patients were overrepresented in this highly selected cohort. Compared with baseline intratumoral T cells, expanded TIL cultures were more clonal and less diverse (approximately 6% vs 31%).

Points on this clone: What it binds is unknown.

Sequencing used immunoSEQ v3. Assay used: immunoSEQ multiplex PCR; TCRdb lists only in-frame clones, some missing. This table has approximately 97,000 clones, about two thirds appearing once. The material was tumor tissue, obtained at baseline. The receptor was derived from a person aged 25-80 years with non-small cell lung cancer. V gene TRBV28 combines with J gene TRBJ1-4, with D possibly matching TRBD1 (5 bases). The CDR3 region is CASSLSGIGVEKLFF. In nucleotides, the CDR3 is TGTGCCAGCAGTTTATCCGGGATAGGGGTTGAAAAACTGTTTTTT.